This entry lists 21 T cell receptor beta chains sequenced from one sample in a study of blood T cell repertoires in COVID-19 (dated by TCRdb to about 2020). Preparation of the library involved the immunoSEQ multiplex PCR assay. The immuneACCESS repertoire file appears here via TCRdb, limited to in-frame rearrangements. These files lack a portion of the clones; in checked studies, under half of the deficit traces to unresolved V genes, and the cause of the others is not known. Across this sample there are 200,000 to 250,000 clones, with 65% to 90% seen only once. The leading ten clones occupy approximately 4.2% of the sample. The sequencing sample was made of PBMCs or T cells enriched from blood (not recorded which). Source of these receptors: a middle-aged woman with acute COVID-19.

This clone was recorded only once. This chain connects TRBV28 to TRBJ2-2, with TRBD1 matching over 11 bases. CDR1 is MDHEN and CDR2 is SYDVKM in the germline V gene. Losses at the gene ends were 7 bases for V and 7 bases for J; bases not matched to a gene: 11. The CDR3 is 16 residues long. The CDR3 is CASTLYRDRGVGELFF. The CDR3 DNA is TGTGCCAGCACCCTATACCGGGACAGGGGGGTCGGGGAGCTGTTTTTT.

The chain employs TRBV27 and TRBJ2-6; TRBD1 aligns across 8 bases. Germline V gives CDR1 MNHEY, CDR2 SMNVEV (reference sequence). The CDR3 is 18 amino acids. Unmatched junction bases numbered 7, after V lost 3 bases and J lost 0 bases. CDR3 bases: TGTGCCAGCAGTTTGAAGACAGGGGCAAGCTCTGGGGCCAACGTCCTGACTTTC. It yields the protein CASSLKTGASSGANVLTF. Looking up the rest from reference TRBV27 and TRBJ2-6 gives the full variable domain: EAQVTQNPRYLITVTGKKLTVTCSQNMNHEYMSWYRQDPGLGLRQIYYSMNVEVTDKGDVPEGYKVSRKEKRNFPLILESPSPNQTSLYFCASSLKTGASSGANVLTFGAGSRLTVL.

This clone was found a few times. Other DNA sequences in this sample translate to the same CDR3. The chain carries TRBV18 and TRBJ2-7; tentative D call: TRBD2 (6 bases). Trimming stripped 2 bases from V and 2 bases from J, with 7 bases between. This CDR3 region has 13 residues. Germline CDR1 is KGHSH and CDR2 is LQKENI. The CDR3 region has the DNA TGTGCCAGCTCACCAACGGGAGCCTACGAGCAGTACTTC. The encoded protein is CASSPTGAYEQYF.

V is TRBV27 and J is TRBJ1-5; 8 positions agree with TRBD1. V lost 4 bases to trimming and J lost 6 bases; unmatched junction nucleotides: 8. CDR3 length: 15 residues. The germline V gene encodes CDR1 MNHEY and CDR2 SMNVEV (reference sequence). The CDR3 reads CASSSGQGRGQPQHF. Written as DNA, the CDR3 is TGTGCCAGCAGTTCCGGACAGGGTCGGGGTCAGCCCCAGCATTTT.

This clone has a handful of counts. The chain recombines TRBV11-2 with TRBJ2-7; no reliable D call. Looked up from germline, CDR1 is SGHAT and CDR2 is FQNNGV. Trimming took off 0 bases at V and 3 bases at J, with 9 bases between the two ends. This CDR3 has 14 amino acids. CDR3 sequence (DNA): TGTGCCAGCAGCTTAGATGTCGCAGTCTACGAGCAGTACTTC. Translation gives CASSLDVAVYEQYF.

The CDR3 DNA reads as TGTGCCAGCAGCTCCGAGAGGGCGGGAGGACAAACCTACGAGCAGTACTTC. Its protein product is CASSSERAGGQTYEQYF. This chain joins TRBV6-2 or TRBV6-3 and TRBJ2-7; 8 bases are a match to TRBD2. The CDR3 has 17 residues. Trimming cost V 6 bases and J 2 bases; bases outside gene matches: 15. The germline V gene encodes CDR1 MNHEY and CDR2 SVGEGT.

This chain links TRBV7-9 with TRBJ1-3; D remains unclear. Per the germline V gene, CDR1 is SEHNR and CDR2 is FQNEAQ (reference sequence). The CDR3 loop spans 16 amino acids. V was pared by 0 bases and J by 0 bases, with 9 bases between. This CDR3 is CASSLARWSSGNTIYF. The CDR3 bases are TGTGCCAGCAGCTTAGCACGTTGGAGCTCTGGAAACACCATATATTTT.

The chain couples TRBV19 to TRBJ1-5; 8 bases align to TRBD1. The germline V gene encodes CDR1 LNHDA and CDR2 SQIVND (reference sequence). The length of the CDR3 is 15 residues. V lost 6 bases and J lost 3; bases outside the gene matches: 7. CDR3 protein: CASRRRQGFNQPQHF. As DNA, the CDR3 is TGTGCCAGTAGGCGGCGACAGGGGTTCAATCAGCCCCAGCATTTT.

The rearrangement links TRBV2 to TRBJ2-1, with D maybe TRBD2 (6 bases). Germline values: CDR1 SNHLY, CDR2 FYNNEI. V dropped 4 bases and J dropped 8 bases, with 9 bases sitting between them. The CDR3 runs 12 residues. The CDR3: CASSVGGDEQFF. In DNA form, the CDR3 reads TGTGCCAGCAGTGTGGGCGGGGATGAGCAGTTCTTC.

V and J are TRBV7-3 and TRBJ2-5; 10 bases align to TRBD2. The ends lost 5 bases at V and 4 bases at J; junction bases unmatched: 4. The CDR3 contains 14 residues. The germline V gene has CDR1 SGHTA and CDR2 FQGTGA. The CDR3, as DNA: TGTGCCAGCAGCCGAGCGGGAGGGGGAGAGACCCAGTACTTC. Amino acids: CASSRAGGGETQYF. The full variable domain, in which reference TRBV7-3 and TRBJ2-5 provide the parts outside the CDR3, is GAGVSQTPSNKVTEKGKYVELRCDPISGHTALYWYRQSLGQGPEFLIYFQGTGAADDSGLPNDRFFAVRPEGSVSTLKIQRTERGDSAVYLCASSRAGGGETQYFGPGTRLLVL.

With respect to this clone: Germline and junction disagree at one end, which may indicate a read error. The CDR3 nucleotides read TGTGCCAGTAGTATGAGCCCCTATAATGAGCAGTTCTTC. Translated, it gives CASSMSPYNEQFF. The genes are TRBV19 and TRBJ2-1; D is ambiguous. Germline CDR1 is LNHDA and CDR2 is SQIVND (reference sequence). This CDR3 has 13 residues.

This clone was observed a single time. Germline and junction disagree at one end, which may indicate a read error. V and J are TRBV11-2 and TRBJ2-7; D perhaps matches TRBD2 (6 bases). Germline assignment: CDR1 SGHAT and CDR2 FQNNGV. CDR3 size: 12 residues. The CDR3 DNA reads TGTGCCAGCAGCTTAGATTTCGGGGAGGAAGACTTC. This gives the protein CASSLDFGEEDF.

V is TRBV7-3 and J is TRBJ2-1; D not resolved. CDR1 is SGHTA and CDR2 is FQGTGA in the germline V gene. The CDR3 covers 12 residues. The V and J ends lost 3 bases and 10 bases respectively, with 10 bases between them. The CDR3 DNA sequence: TGTGCCAGCAGCTTGGCCGGAGTAGAGCAGTTCTTC. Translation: CASSLAGVEQFF.

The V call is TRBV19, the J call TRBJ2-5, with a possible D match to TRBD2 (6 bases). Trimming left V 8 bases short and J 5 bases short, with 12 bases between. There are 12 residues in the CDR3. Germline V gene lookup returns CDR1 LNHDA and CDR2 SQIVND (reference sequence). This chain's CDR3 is CASSQGGETQYF. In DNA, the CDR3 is TGTGCCAGTTCCCAGGGAGGTGAGACCCAGTACTTC.

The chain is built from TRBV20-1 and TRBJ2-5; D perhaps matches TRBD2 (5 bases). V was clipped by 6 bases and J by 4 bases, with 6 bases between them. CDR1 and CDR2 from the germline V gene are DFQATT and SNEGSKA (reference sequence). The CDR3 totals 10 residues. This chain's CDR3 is CSAEGETQYF. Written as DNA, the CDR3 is TGCAGTGCCGAGGGAGAGACCCAGTACTTC.

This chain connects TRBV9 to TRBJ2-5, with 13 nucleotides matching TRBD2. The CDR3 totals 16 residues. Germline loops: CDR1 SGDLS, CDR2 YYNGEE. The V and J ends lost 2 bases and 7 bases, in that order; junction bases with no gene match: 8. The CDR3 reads CASSVGTSGVQGTQYF. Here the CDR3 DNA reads TGTGCCAGCAGCGTCGGGACTAGCGGGGTCCAGGGGACCCAGTACTTC.

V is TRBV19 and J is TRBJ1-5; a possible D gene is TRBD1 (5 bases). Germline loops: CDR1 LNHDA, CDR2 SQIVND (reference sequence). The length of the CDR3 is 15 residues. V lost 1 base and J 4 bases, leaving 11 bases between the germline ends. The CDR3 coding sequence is TGTGCCAGTAGTATAGTGTGGGGGGATAATCAGCCCCAGCATTTT. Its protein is CASSIVWGDNQPQHF.

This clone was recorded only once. This chain's CDR3 is CASSPQGFSGNTIYF. The CDR3, as DNA: TGTGCCAGCTCACCACAGGGGTTCTCTGGAAACACCATATATTTT. The rearrangement uses TRBV18 and TRBJ1-3; D is possibly TRBD1 (5 bases). Trimming removed 1 base from V and 0 bases from J, with 7 bases in between. The CDR3 sequence is 15 residues long. Germline V CDR1 and CDR2: KGHSH, LQKENI.

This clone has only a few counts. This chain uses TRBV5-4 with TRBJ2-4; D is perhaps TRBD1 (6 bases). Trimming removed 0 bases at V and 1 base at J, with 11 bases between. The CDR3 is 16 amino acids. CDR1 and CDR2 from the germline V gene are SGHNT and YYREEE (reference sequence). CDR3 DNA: TGTGCCAGCAGCTTGGACAGGGATAGGGCCAAAAACATTCAGTACTTC. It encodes CASSLDRDRAKNIQYF.

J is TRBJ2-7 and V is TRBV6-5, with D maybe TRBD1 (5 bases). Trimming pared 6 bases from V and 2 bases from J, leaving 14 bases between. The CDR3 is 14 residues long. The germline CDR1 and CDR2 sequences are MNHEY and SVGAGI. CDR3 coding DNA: TGTGCCAGCAGAATATCGGGCAGGGCCTACGAGCAGTACTTC. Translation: CASRISGRAYEQYF.

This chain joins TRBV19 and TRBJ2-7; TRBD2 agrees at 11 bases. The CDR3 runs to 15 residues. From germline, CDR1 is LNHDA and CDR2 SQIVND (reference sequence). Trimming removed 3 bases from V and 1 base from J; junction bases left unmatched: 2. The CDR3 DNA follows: TGTGCCAGTAGTATGGGACTAGCGGTTTCCTACGAGCAGTACTTC. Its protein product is CASSMGLAVSYEQYF.